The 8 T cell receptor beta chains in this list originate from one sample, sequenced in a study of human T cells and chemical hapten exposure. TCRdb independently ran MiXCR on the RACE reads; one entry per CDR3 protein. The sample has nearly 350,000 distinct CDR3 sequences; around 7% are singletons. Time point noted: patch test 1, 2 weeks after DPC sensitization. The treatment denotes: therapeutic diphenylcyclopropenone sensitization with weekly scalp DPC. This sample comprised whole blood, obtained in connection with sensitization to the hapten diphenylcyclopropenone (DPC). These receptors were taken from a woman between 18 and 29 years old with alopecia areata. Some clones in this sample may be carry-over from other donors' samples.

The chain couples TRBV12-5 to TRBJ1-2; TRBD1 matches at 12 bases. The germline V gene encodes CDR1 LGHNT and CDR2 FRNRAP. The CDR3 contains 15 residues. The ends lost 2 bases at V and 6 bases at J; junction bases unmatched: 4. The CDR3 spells CASGLPGQGANGYTF. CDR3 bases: TGTGCTAGTGGTTTGCCGGGACAGGGGGCCAATGGCTACACCTTC.

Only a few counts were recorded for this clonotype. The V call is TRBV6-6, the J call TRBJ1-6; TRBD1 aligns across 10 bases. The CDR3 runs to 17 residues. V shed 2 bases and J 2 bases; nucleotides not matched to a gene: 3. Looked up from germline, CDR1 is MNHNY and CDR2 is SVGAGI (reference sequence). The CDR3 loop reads CASSYGTGVAYNSPLHF. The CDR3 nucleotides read TGTGCCAGCAGTTACGGGACAGGGGTAGCCTATAATTCACCCCTCCACTTT.

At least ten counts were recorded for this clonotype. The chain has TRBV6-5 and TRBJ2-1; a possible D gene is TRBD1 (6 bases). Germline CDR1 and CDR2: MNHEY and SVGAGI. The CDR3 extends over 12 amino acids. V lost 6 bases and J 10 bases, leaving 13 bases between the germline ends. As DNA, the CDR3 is TGTGCCAGCAGCCGAACTACAGGGGAGCAGTTCTTC. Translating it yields CASSRTTGEQFF.

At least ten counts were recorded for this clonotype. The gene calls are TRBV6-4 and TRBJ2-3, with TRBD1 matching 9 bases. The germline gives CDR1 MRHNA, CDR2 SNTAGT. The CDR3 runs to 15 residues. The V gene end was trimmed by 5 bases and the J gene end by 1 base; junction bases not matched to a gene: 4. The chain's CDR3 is CASSPTGGGTDTQYF. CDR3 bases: TGTGCCAGCAGTCCCACAGGGGGCGGCACAGATACGCAGTATTTT.

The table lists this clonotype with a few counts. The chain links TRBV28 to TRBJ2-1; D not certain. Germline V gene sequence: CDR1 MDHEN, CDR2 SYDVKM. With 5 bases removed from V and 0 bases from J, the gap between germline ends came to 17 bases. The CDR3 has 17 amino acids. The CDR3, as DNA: TGTGCCAGCAGTCCCCAGTTTGGGCCGCGCTCCTACAATGAGCAGTTCTTC. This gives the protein CASSPQFGPRSYNEQFF. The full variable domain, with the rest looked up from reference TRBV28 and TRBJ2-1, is DVKVTQSSRYLVKRTGEKVFLECVQDMDHENMFWYRQDPGLGLRLIYFSYDVKMKEKGDIPEGYSVSREKKERFSLILESASTNQTSMYLCASSPQFGPRSYNEQFFGPGTRLTVL.

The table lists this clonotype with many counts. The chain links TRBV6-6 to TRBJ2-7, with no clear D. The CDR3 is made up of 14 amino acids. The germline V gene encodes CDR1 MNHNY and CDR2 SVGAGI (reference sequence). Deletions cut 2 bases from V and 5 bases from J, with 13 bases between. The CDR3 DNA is TGTGCCAGCAGTTACCCCAGGTTGGGCGACGAGCAGTACTTC. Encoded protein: CASSYPRLGDEQYF.

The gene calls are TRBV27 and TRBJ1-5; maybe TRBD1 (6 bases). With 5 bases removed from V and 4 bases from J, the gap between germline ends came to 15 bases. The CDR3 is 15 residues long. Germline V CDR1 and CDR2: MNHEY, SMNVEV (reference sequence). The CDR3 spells CASSPPLTGNQPQHF. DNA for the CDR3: TGTGCCAGCAGTCCTCCCCTAACAGGGAATCAGCCCCAGCATTTT.

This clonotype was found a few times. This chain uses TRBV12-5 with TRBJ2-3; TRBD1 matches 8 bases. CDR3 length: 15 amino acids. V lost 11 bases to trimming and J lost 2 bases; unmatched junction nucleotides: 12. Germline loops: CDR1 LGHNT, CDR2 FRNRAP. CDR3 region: CAVGQGVGSTDTQYF. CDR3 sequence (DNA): TGTGCTGTAGGACAGGGCGTCGGATCCACAGATACGCAGTATTTT.